Listed below are T cell receptor beta chains from one sample, sequenced in a study of Ad26.COV2.S vaccination and SARS-CoV-2 variants. Profiled with immunoSEQ multiplex PCR; TCRdb holds only in-frame clones, not every one. The table records about 480,000 clones, roughly 89% of them present only once. Material: peripheral blood, obtained in a trial of Ad26.COV2.S vaccine versus placebo. The origin of the receptors is a person aged 18 to 65 who received the Ad26.COV2.S COVID-19 vaccine or a placebo. Each CDR3 is given with its conserved first and last residue. A D gene is named only where the DNA matches it firmly. Size values are once, few and many counts, or a class for expanded clones, and some rows have none.

d_gene,abundance,j_gene,v_gene,CDR3aa,CDR3nt
NA,NA,TRBJ2-3,TRBV19,CASTSGGSTDTQYF,TGTGCCAGTACCTCTGGGGGAAGCACAGATACGCAGTATTTT
NA,NA,TRBJ2-7,TRBV4-3,CASSQDPQGPTSYEQYF,TGCGCCAGCAGCCAAGATCCTCAGGGCCCGACATCCTACGAGCAGTACTTC
NA,NA,TRBJ1-5,TRBV6-5,CASSPSRASNQPQHF,TGTGCCAGCAGCCCGTCCAGGGCCTCCAATCAGCCCCAGCATTTT
NA,NA,TRBJ1-1,TRBV7-2,CASSLVRADTEAFF,TGTGCCAGCAGCTTGGTTAGGGCAGACACTGAAGCTTTCTTT
TRBD2,NA,TRBJ2-3,TRBV5-4,CASSLAPSGPSTDTQYF,TGTGCCAGCAGCTTGGCTCCTAGCGGACCCAGCACAGATACGCAGTATTTT
TRBD2,NA,TRBJ2-1,TRBV5-1,CASSLTLAGGEQFF,TGCGCCAGCAGCTTGACTTTAGCGGGAGGGGAGCAGTTCTTC
TRBD2,NA,TRBJ2-1,TRBV4-1,CASSLPRGLAGNEQFF,TGCGCCAGCAGCCTACCCCGTGGACTAGCCGGGAATGAGCAGTTCTTC
TRBD2,NA,TRBJ2-5,TRBV19,CASTAGLGGRETQYF,TGTGCCAGTACCGCAGGACTAGGAGGTAGAGAGACCCAGTACTTC
NA,NA,TRBJ1-1,TRBV27,CATGRGNTEAFF,TGTGCCACAGGGAGGGGGAACACTGAAGCTTTCTTT
NA,once,TRBJ1-1,TRBV29-1,CSVQQNLNTEAFF,TGCAGCGTTCAACAGAATCTGAACACTGAAGCTTTCTTT
TRBD1,NA,TRBJ2-5,TRBV7-9,CASSTSDRAETQYF,TGTGCCAGCAGCACCTCGGACAGGGCTGAGACCCAGTACTTC
TRBD2,NA,TRBJ2-5,TRBV11-3,CASSLGLAGDETQYF,TGTGCCAGCAGCTTAGGGCTAGCGGGAGATGAGACCCAGTACTTC
NA,NA,TRBJ2-1,TRBV7-9,CASSSFTGSEQFF,TGTGCCAGCAGCTCCTTCACAGGGAGTGAGCAGTTCTTC
TRBD1,NA,TRBJ1-1,TRBV18,CASSPDDRENTEAFF,TGTGCCAGCTCACCTGACGACAGGGAGAACACTGAAGCTTTCTTT
NA,NA,TRBJ2-1,TRBV27,CASSRFGDTSSYNEQFF,TGTGCCAGCAGTAGGTTCGGGGATACCAGCTCCTACAATGAGCAGTTCTTC
TRBD2,NA,TRBJ2-7,TRBV3-1/TRBV3-2,CASSLGTSLYEQYF,TGTGCCAGCAGCCTCGGGACTAGTCTCTACGAGCAGTACTTC